The subject of this entry is one T cell receptor beta chain. Antigen unknown. These data come from a study of tumor and adjacent non-tumor tissue in lung cancer. On the study more broadly: Patients were aged roughly 31 to 76, roughly 9 men and about five women, stage I to III.

Whole-study results and caveats: Normal lung showed higher cumulative top 100 clone frequency than tumor. Higher tumor TCR diversity was associated with shorter survival. Compared with tumor, normal lung showed significantly lower TCR diversity.

Germline V lookup: CDR1 MNHEY, CDR2 SVGAGI. V lost 4 bases and J 3 bases, leaving 13 bases between the germline ends. This CDR3 contains 14 residues. The library came from three nested PCR rounds adapted from ARM-PCR protocols. MiXCR was run by TCRdb on the multiplex PCR reads, yielding one entry per CDR3 protein. The sample gives some 80,000 distinct CDR3 sequences, over 55% of which show up once; around 10% is in the top ten. The template was RNA from unsorted bulk tissue. Sequenced input: lung tumor tissue. The origin of this receptor is a middle-aged woman with non-small cell lung cancer. V is TRBV6-5 and J is TRBJ2-7; weak D call: TRBD2 (5 bases). The CDR3 is CASSSPAGGYEQYF. The DNA of the CDR3 is TGTGCCAGCAGTTCCCCCGCAGGAGGCTACGAGCAGTACTTC.